This T cell receptor beta chain is drawn from a study of blood T cell repertoires in COVID-19. Germline V CDR1 and CDR2: SEHNR, FQNEAQ (reference sequence). The V end lost 2 bases, the J end lost 5 bases, and 18 bases lay between the germline ends. The CDR3 is 16 residues long. Repertoires were generated with immunoSEQ multiplex PCR, while TCRdb's copy carries only in-frame clones and drops some. The sample records about 70,000 clones, 86% being singletons. This clonotype originated in a woman aged 55-70 years with acute or convalescent COVID-19. Sequencing was done on a sample of peripheral blood. The rearrangement links TRBV7-9 to TRBJ2-5, with D perhaps TRBD2 (6 bases). CDR3 DNA sequence: TGTGCCAGCAGCTTAACGGGACGGGGGAAGAGGGAGACCCAGTACTTC. This codes for CASSLTGRGKRETQYF. The full variable domain, its missing parts supplied by reference TRBV7-9 and TRBJ2-5, is DTGVSQNPRHKITKRGQNVTFRCDPISEHNRLYWYRQTLGQGPEFLTYFQNEAQLEKSRLLSDRFSAERPKGSFSTLEIQRTEQGDSAMYLCASSLTGRGKRETQYFGPGTRLLVL.